Each of the 18 T cell receptor beta chains below was sequenced from the same sample in a study of T cells after yellow fever vaccination. From the 5' RACE reads, TCRdb called clonotypes with MiXCR, one entry per CDR3 protein. The table includes 300,000 or so distinct CDR3 sequences, 8.1% detected once. This specimen consisted of PBMCs, obtained 35 to 50 days after the first yellow fever vaccination. The source is a man aged 18 to 35 who received the YFV17D yellow fever vaccine.

This clonotype was counted ten times or more. V gene TRBV12-3 or TRBV12-4 combines with J gene TRBJ1-5; D is ambiguous. V gave up 2 bases and J gave up 5 bases, with 10 bases separating them. The CDR3 is 14 amino acids. CDR3 region: CASSLWVGDQPQHF. The CDR3 nucleotides are TGTGCCAGCAGTTTATGGGTGGGCGATCAGCCCCAGCATTTT.

This clonotype was seen a few times. V is TRBV5-1 and J is TRBJ1-6; D is perhaps TRBD1 (5 bases). The V gene lost 0 bases and the J gene lost 10 bases, with 23 bases spanning the gap. Germline V gene sequence: CDR1 SGHRS, CDR2 YFSETQ. The CDR3 is made up of 18 amino acids. Here the CDR3 DNA reads TGCGCCAGCAGCTTGGGTCGCGGGGGACTTAATCGTTTATCACCCCTCCACTTT. It encodes CASSLGRGGLNRLSPLHF.

This clonotype was seen a handful of times. V is TRBV20-1 and J is TRBJ2-7; the match to TRBD2 covers 8 bases. This CDR3 contains 14 residues. J gave up 2 bases and V 3 bases, and 6 bases lay outside the gene matches. Germline CDR1 reads DFQATT; CDR2 reads SNEGSKA (reference sequence). In DNA, the CDR3 is TGCAGTGCTAGGTGGCGGGGGGCTACCTACGAGCAGTACTTC. It encodes CSARWRGATYEQYF.

This clonotype was found a few times. The rearrangement joins TRBV20-1 to TRBJ2-7, with D uncertain. V lost 3 bases to trimming and J lost 3 bases, with 9 bases between them. The germline V gene encodes CDR1 DFQATT and CDR2 SNEGSKA (reference sequence). The CDR3 is 12 residues long. The CDR3 loop is CSASSLIYEQYV. DNA of the CDR3: TGCAGTGCTAGCTCCCTTATCTACGAGCAGTACGTC.

This clonotype was picked up a small number of times. The genes are TRBV7-2 and TRBJ2-1; 7 nucleotides align to TRBD2. The V gene's germline CDR1 is SGHTA and CDR2 FQGNSA. The J segment lost 0 bases and the V segment lost 3 bases, leaving 8 bases of the junction unmatched. The CDR3 loop spans 17 amino acids. The CDR3, as DNA: TGTGCCAGCAGCTTGCCGCTAGCGGCCAACTCCTACAATGAGCAGTTCTTC. Protein sequence: CASSLPLAANSYNEQFF.

This sequence joins TRBV24-1 and TRBJ2-3; 9 nucleotides align to TRBD2. V gave up 3 bases and J gave up 6 bases; unmatched junction bases: 12. This CDR3 spans 17 amino acids. Germline V gene sequence: CDR1 KGHDR, CDR2 SFDVKD. In nucleotides, the CDR3 is TGTGCCACCAGTGATACCAGTGTAGGACTAGCGATTGATACGCAGTATTTT. Translation gives CATSDTSVGLAIDTQYF.

The chain has TRBV3-1 and TRBJ2-3; TRBD1 or TRBD2 may be the D gene (5 bases each). This CDR3 is 14 amino acids long. The V end was cut by 4 bases, the J end by 7 bases, with 15 bases between. Per the germline V gene, CDR1 is LGHDT and CDR2 is YNNKEL (reference sequence). The CDR3 DNA follows: TGTGCCAGCAGCCGCGAGTCGGGGCGGAATACGCAGTATTTT. As protein: CASSRESGRNTQYF.

The chain couples TRBV20-1 to TRBJ2-7; tentatively, D is TRBD1 (6 bases). CDR3 length: 15 residues. Trimming shortened V by 0 bases and J by 2 bases, and 14 bases separated the two germline ends. Germline values: CDR1 DFQATT, CDR2 SNEGSKA (reference sequence). The CDR3 DNA follows: TGCAGTGCTAGAGATTTCCTACAGGGAGCCTACGAGCAGTACTTC. This encodes CSARDFLQGAYEQYF.

The chain couples TRBV10-3 to TRBJ2-4; a possible D gene is TRBD2 (6 bases). V was clipped by 8 bases and J by 3 bases, with 14 bases between them. The CDR3 length is 14 residues. Germline V CDR1 and CDR2: ENHRY, SYGVKD. The CDR3 loop reads CAIAAGMGKNIQYF. The CDR3 coding sequence is TGTGCCATCGCGGCGGGGATGGGCAAAAACATTCAGTACTTC.

This clonotype was observed many times. J is TRBJ1-2 and V is TRBV5-6; TRBD1 is a possible D gene (6 bases). Trimming shortened V by 3 bases and J by 1 base, and 7 bases separated the two germline ends. This CDR3 contains 13 residues. CDR1 is SGHDT and CDR2 is YYEEEE in the germline V gene. The CDR3 loop is CASSSDSNYGYTF. DNA of the CDR3: TGTGCCAGCAGCTCGGACAGTAACTATGGCTACACCTTC.

The gene calls are TRBV20-1 and TRBJ2-3; possibly TRBD1 for D (5 bases). With 0 bases removed from V and 4 bases from J, the gap between germline ends came to 11 bases. Germline V CDR1 and CDR2: DFQATT, SNEGSKA (reference sequence). The CDR3 is 14 residues long. The CDR3 DNA reads TGCAGTGCTAGAGATCCTAGGGGTCCAGATACGCAGTATTTT. Translating gives CSARDPRGPDTQYF.

In its sample, this clonotype was seen a few times. The chain is built from TRBV6-1 and TRBJ2-1, with D perhaps matching TRBD1 (6 bases). The CDR3 sequence is 15 residues long. Germline V lookup: CDR1 MNHNS, CDR2 SASEGT. The V end lost 10 bases, the J end lost 15 bases, and 31 bases lay between the germline ends. The CDR3 bases are TGTGCCACCGATCAGTTTTCGGGTCTAGCTGGGGGCCGGTTCTTC. Protein sequence: CATDQFSGLAGGRFF.

This clonotype was observed a handful of times. This chain joins TRBV29-1 and TRBJ2-3; D not resolved. The CDR3 covers 13 residues. Germline V gene sequence: CDR1 SQVTM, CDR2 ANQGSEA. V was trimmed by 5 bases and J by 4 bases, leaving 13 bases between them. The CDR3 DNA reads as TGCAGCGTTTCACTCGGGCGATCAGATACGCAGTATTTT. It codes for CSVSLGRSDTQYF.

The V gene is TRBV20-1, the J gene TRBJ2-7; 8 nucleotides match TRBD2. The CDR3 sequence is 14 residues long. Germline CDR1 reads DFQATT; CDR2 reads SNEGSKA (reference sequence). V lost 6 bases, J lost 2 bases, and 9 bases stayed unmatched. The CDR3 sequence is CSALSGGLTYEQYF. The DNA of the CDR3 is TGCAGTGCATTGAGCGGGGGCCTGACCTACGAGCAGTACTTC.

V usage is TRBV5-1 and J usage is TRBJ2-5, with 9 bases aligning to TRBD1. The CDR3 loop spans 16 amino acids. Per germline, CDR1 SGHRS and CDR2 YFSETQ. V trimming: 2 bases; J trimming: 2 bases; junction bases outside the gene matches: 7. For the CDR3, the DNA is TGCGCCAGCAGCTTCTCGTACAGGGGGCCGCAAGAGACCCAGTACTTC. It translates to CASSFSYRGPQETQYF.

This rearrangement joins TRBV7-2 to TRBJ2-3; tentatively, D is TRBD1 (7 bases). CDR1 and CDR2 from the germline V gene are SGHTA and FQGNSA. The V and J ends lost 2 bases and 7 bases respectively, with 16 bases between them. The length of the CDR3 is 15 residues. CDR3 protein: CASSLSGQGGNTQYF. The CDR3 nucleotides are TGTGCCAGCAGCTTATCGGGGCAGGGGGGTAATACGCAGTATTTT.

This clonotype showed up just once. The chain is built from TRBV7-2 and TRBJ1-2; no clear D. Germline V gives CDR1 SGHTA, CDR2 FQGNSA. The CDR3 loop spans 15 amino acids. V dropped 0 bases and J dropped 6 bases, with 14 bases sitting between them. The CDR3 coding sequence is TGTGCCAGCAGCTTAGCTTCCCTCGGGGAGAATGGCTACACCTTC. Its translation: CASSLASLGENGYTF.

The chain joins TRBV12-3 or TRBV12-4 to TRBJ2-3; a possible D gene is TRBD1 (6 bases). V lost 1 base and J 3 bases, leaving 20 bases between the germline ends. The CDR3 is 18 residues long. The CDR3 loop is CASSLDGLDPGATDTQYF. The CDR3 DNA reads as TGTGCCAGCAGTTTAGATGGTTTAGACCCAGGGGCAACAGATACGCAGTATTTT.